Listed below are T cell receptor beta chains from one sample, sequenced in a study of identical twins. A single record per CDR3 protein comes from TCRdb applying MiXCR to the 5' RACE reads. The table lists hundreds of thousands of distinct CDR3 sequences, approximately 24% of them singletons. This sample also belongs to another study, concerning T cells expressing NK-cell markers.

The sequenced sample was CD4+ T cells sorted from blood. These receptors all come from a woman between 18 and 29 years old in good health. Both conserved end residues are part of each CDR3. Each record gives: clone size, J gene, V gene, CDR3 protein. For some rows the clone size is stated as once, few or many, or as a class when expanded; others skip it.

few,TRBJ2-1,TRBV5-1,CASSLDGRGTYNEQFF
-,TRBJ2-2,TRBV4-3,CASSHDGRPTGELFF
once,TRBJ2-1,TRBV4-1,CASSQRTSGGSLNEQFF
few,TRBJ2-1,TRBV7-3,CASSLTHTYNEQFF
-,TRBJ1-5,TRBV15,CATSSGPPGNQPQHF
few,TRBJ2-2,TRBV6-4,CASSPSGVLTGELFF
-,TRBJ2-1,TRBV7-2,CASSLKQPGYNEQFF
-,TRBJ1-1,TRBV10-2,CASRMLDLKNTEAFF
few,TRBJ2-2,TRBV12-3/TRBV12-4,CASSPSTVQNTGELFF
-,TRBJ2-1,TRBV20-1,CSAITHLAGAYNEQFF
-,TRBJ1-1,TRBV14,CANGQLNTEAFF
-,TRBJ1-1,TRBV20-1,CSASTGTEYDRTEAFF
-,TRBJ1-2,TRBV19,CASSTVNLYGYTF
-,TRBJ2-2,TRBV12-3/TRBV12-4,CASRRTGPYTGELFF
few,TRBJ2-6,TRBV5-5,CASSLEGANVLTF
-,TRBJ2-7,TRBV9,CASSARLGGEQYF
few,TRBJ2-3,TRBV10-3,CAISSGGDTQYF
-,TRBJ2-1,TRBV5-1,CASSYTGVSSYNEQFF
few,TRBJ2-1,TRBV3-1,CASSLPGVGTPGEQFF
-,TRBJ2-1,TRBV20-1,CSARAFSGGYNEQFF
many,TRBJ2-2,TRBV7-2,CASSLGGRTGELFF